The present entry profiles one T cell receptor (beta chain) with its context. Its specificity is not known. This sample stems from a study of shared clonotypes between healthy human individuals. The CDR3 runs to 17 residues. CDR1 is MNHEY and CDR2 is SMNVEV in the germline V gene (reference sequence). V lost 0 bases and J 2 bases, leaving 15 bases between the germline ends. General observations from the study: Tissues were not sampled, only blood, and their repertoires likely differ. An expected dependence of interdonor clonotype sharing on sequencing depth was noted. What limited the represented genetic and exposure-history diversity was the small number of donors.

Data came from immunoSEQ multiplex PCR; TCRdb stores just in-frame clones and leaves some out. The sample consists of roughly 500,000 clones, more than 65% of them appearing once. V is TRBV27 and J is TRBJ2-3; D remains ambiguous. The sequence was obtained from a woman in her thirties or forties in good health. Some clones in this sample may be carry-over from other donors' samples. The sample comprised PBMCs. The CDR3 DNA sequence: TGTGCCAGCAGTTTATCGGTCGGTAGCCTCTCCACAGATACGCAGTATTTT. Translating it yields CASSLSVGSLSTDTQYF.